Each of the 17 T cell receptor beta chains below was sequenced from the same sample in a study of patients and donors after allogeneic stem cell transplantation. One entry per CDR3 protein results from TCRdb running MiXCR on the RT-PCR reads. In the table there are about 960,000 distinct CDR3 sequences, more than 15% of which are singletons. The material sequenced was blood, either unsorted or a sorted T cell fraction (not recorded which). These receptors came from a human donor who was either an allogeneic HSCT recipient or a stem cell or donor lymphocyte infusion donor (not recorded which). It is not recorded whose cells these are; they may come from a transplant donor.

This sequence joins TRBV9 and TRBJ2-5; D unresolved. This CDR3 region has 14 residues. Germline V gene data show CDR1 as SGDLS and CDR2 as YYNGEE. The germline V and J ends were trimmed by 4 bases and 7 bases, with 17 bases remaining between them. The DNA of the CDR3 is TGTGCCAGCAGCCCCCGACCGTCAGAAGGGACCCAGTACTTC. Protein product: CASSPRPSEGTQYF.

This clonotype was seen ten or more times. The chain recombines TRBV20-1 with TRBJ2-7; perhaps TRBD1 as D (6 bases). V was clipped by 6 bases and J by 3 bases, with 15 bases between them. The germline V gene encodes CDR1 DFQATT and CDR2 SNEGSKA (reference sequence). The CDR3 runs to 13 residues. The CDR3 DNA is TGCAGTGCGTCTACAGGGCAGGTCTACGAGCAGTACTTC. Protein sequence: CSASTGQVYEQYF.

The V and J genes are TRBV20-1 and TRBJ2-6, with TRBD1 identical over 8 bases. CDR1 is DFQATT and CDR2 is SNEGSKA in the germline V gene (reference sequence). CDR3 length: 17 residues. V lost 0 bases to trimming and J lost 2 bases; unmatched junction nucleotides: 6. This chain's CDR3 is CSARDPTGAPGANVLTF. The CDR3, as DNA: TGCAGTGCTAGAGATCCGACAGGGGCTCCTGGGGCCAACGTCCTGACTTTC.

This clonotype was picked up a small number of times. In DNA, the CDR3 is TGTGCCACCAGTGATGGTAGAACTCCCTCGAGGAATGAGCAGTTCTTC. It yields the protein CATSDGRTPSRNEQFF. This chain uses TRBV24-1 with TRBJ2-1; no clear D gene. Per the germline V gene, CDR1 is KGHDR and CDR2 is SFDVKD. Deletions cut 3 bases from V and 7 bases from J, with 18 bases between. The CDR3 has 16 amino acids.

The chain uses TRBV2 and TRBJ2-3; TRBD2 matches at 8 bases. CDR3 length equals 15 residues. V was pared by 4 bases and J by 6 bases, with 9 bases of the junction left unmatched. Germline CDR1 SNHLY, CDR2 FYNNEI. CDR3 in amino acids: CASSGKSGRSDTQYF. CDR3 DNA: TGTGCCAGCAGTGGAAAAAGCGGGAGATCGGATACGCAGTATTTT.

J is TRBJ2-2 and V is TRBV3-1; D gene uncertain. V was cut by 0 bases and J by 6 bases, with 8 bases left in between. The CDR3 extends over 14 amino acids. In germline, CDR1 is LGHDT, CDR2 YNNKEL (reference sequence). CDR3 protein: CASSQDAGAGELFF. The CDR3 DNA follows: TGTGCCAGCAGCCAAGATGCTGGGGCCGGGGAGCTGTTTTTT.

The chain has TRBV29-1 and TRBJ1-1; TRBD1 matches 7 bases. Trimming at V came to 7 bases and at J to 4 bases, leaving 12 bases not matched to a gene. The CDR3 totals 14 residues. Germline CDR1 and CDR2: SQVTM and ANQGSEA. CDR3 DNA: TGCAGCGGTACATCGAAGGGGGCTGTCACTGAAGCTTTCTTT. It encodes CSGTSKGAVTEAFF.

This clonotype was seen a few times. CDR3 region: CASSLWDRGVAATQYF. The CDR3 nucleotides read TGTGCCAGCAGTTTATGGGACAGGGGTGTAGCAGCAACGCAGTATTTT. This chain connects TRBV12-3 or TRBV12-4 to TRBJ2-3; TRBD1 agrees at 10 bases. Trimming removed 2 bases from V and 9 bases from J; junction bases left unmatched: 11. There are 16 residues in the CDR3.

This rearrangement joins TRBV7-2 to TRBJ2-7; 8 bases line up with TRBD2. The J segment lost 7 bases and the V segment lost 5 bases, leaving 10 bases of the junction unmatched. Germline V lookup: CDR1 SGHTA, CDR2 FQGNSA. The CDR3 has 14 amino acids. For the CDR3, the DNA is TGTGCCAGCAGCCCGGGTGAGCGGGAGAGTGAGCAGTACTTC. As protein: CASSPGERESEQYF.

The rearrangement uses TRBV12-3 or TRBV12-4 and TRBJ1-2, with D tentatively TRBD1 (6 bases). CDR3 length: 15 amino acids. V was pared by 3 bases and J by 5 bases, with 16 bases between. The CDR3 DNA follows: TGTGCCAGCAGTTTGCAGGGGCGGCGGCCGTATGGCTACACCTTC. Amino acids: CASSLQGRRPYGYTF.

In this sample, this clonotype turned up a few times. The genes are TRBV7-4 and TRBJ1-5, with D tentatively TRBD1 (5 bases). The CDR3 is 14 residues long. Deletions cut 7 bases from V and 6 bases from J, with 16 bases between. Germline CDR1 is SGHVT and CDR2 is SQSDAQ. CDR3 residues: CASILGEGAQPQHF. The DNA for the CDR3 is TGTGCCAGCATCCTGGGGGAGGGAGCTCAGCCCCAGCATTTT.

There are a few counts of this clonotype. The chain carries TRBV20-1 and TRBJ1-5, with 7 bases that match TRBD1. Germline CDR1 DFQATT, CDR2 SNEGSKA (reference sequence). J gave up 0 bases and V 4 bases, and 9 bases lay outside the gene matches. The CDR3 is made up of 16 amino acids. The CDR3 loop is CSAILYGTDSNQPQHF. CDR3 DNA sequence: TGCAGTGCTATCCTTTACGGGACAGATAGCAATCAGCCCCAGCATTTT.

This clonotype was counted between two and nine times. CDR3 region: CAISSMTGGFYGYTF. The CDR3 nucleotides read TGTGCCATCAGTTCTATGACAGGGGGGTTTTATGGCTACACCTTC. J is TRBJ1-2 and V is TRBV10-3, with 9 bases matching TRBD1. The CDR3 spans 15 residues. The V segment lost 5 bases and the J segment 5 bases; nucleotides outside the gene matches: 9. Germline V gives CDR1 ENHRY, CDR2 SYGVKD.

The J gene is TRBJ2-3, the V gene TRBV30; tentatively, D is TRBD1 (5 bases). This CDR3 is built from 14 residues. Looked up from germline, CDR1 is GTSNPN and CDR2 is SVGIG (reference sequence). V was clipped by 5 bases and J by 1 base, with 13 bases between them. The CDR3 sequence is CAWGAGRGTDTQYF. The CDR3 DNA reads as TGTGCCTGGGGAGCAGGCAGGGGCACAGATACGCAGTATTTT.

This chain connects TRBV28 to TRBJ1-6; 11 bases map to TRBD1. The CDR3 spans 13 residues. CDR1 and CDR2 (germline): MDHEN, SYDVKM. The V segment lost 8 bases and the J segment 14 bases; nucleotides outside the gene matches: 8. Here the CDR3 reads CASRTGGFKALHF. The CDR3 DNA reads as TGTGCCAGCCGGACAGGGGGCTTCAAGGCCCTCCACTTT.

V and J are TRBV29-1 and TRBJ2-7; D possibly corresponds to TRBD2 (5 bases). This CDR3 is 14 amino acids long. CDR1 is SQVTM and CDR2 is ANQGSEA in the germline V gene. V was clipped by 7 bases and J by 4 bases, with 20 bases between them. Written as DNA, the CDR3 is TGCAGCGCCCTCGGGGTGGGAGTCTCATACGAGCAGTACTTC. Its protein is CSALGVGVSYEQYF.

This clonotype was seen more than once but under ten times. V and J are TRBV14 and TRBJ2-3, with 7 positions matching TRBD2. The CDR3 is 16 residues long. Germline CDR1 and CDR2: SGHDN and FVKESK. With V trimmed by 3 bases and J by 9 bases, 15 bases remained unmatched. CDR3 region: CASSHLTSRAGLTQYF. DNA of the CDR3: TGTGCCAGCAGCCACCTGACTAGCCGCGCCGGATTGACGCAGTATTTT. The full variable domain, its missing parts supplied by reference TRBV14 and TRBJ2-3, is EAGVTQFPSHSVIEKGQTVTLRCDPISGHDNLYWYRRVMGKEIKFLLHFVKESKQDESGMPNNRFLAERTGGTYSTLKVQPAELEDSGVYFCASSHLTSRAGLTQYFGPGTRLTVL.